A selection of T cell receptor beta chains follows, all from one sample in a study of identical twins. MiXCR, run by TCRdb on the 5' RACE reads, gives a single entry per CDR3 protein. The sample holds roughly 540,000 distinct CDR3 sequences, 22% seen once. Another study also made use of these data, one on T cells expressing NK-cell markers.

Sequenced: CD4+ T cells sorted from blood. The receptors here all came from a young woman in good health. The CDR3 runs from the conserved cysteine through the conserved F or W. D genes are given only for firm matches. Size is omitted from some rows. Given values are once, few, many or a class for expanded clones.

CASSVGQGRRETQYF TGTGCCAGCAGTGTTGGACAGGGAAGAAGGGAGACCCAGTACTTC TRBV2 TRBD1 15 TRBJ2-5 few
CAISSLAGDYEQFF TGTGCCATCAGTTCATTAGCGGGGGATTATGAGCAGTTCTTC TRBV10-3 TRBD2 14 TRBJ2-1 few
CASSLYLGLGTDTQYF TGTGCCAGCAGTCTCTACCTGGGGCTTGGGACAGATACGCAGTATTTT TRBV12-3/TRBV12-4 . 16 TRBJ2-3 .
CASPRERLYNEQFF TGTGCCAGCCCCCGAGAGAGACTCTACAATGAGCAGTTCTTC TRBV9 . 14 TRBJ2-1 .
CASSLMGHSNSPLHF TGTGCCAGCAGCTTAATGGGACATAGTAATTCACCCCTCCACTTT TRBV7-2 . 15 TRBJ1-6 many
CASSRSPSGDTQYF TGCGCCAGCAGCCGGTCCCCTAGCGGAGATACGCAGTATTTT TRBV4-3 TRBD2 14 TRBJ2-3 .
CASSVNRGRVYNEQFF TGTGCCAGCAGCGTTAACAGGGGTCGGGTCTACAATGAGCAGTTCTTC TRBV5-6 TRBD1 16 TRBJ2-1 many
CASSTGLAGGVYEQYF TGTGCCAGCAGCACGGGACTAGCGGGGGGTGTCTACGAGCAGTACTTC TRBV9 TRBD2 16 TRBJ2-7 .
CSAREQGGGNEQYF TGCAGTGCTAGGGAACAAGGAGGGGGTAACGAGCAGTACTTC TRBV20-1 . 14 TRBJ2-7 few
CAWSEEAGLKTQYF TGTGCCTGGAGTGAGGAGGCGGGACTAAAGACCCAGTACTTC TRBV30 TRBD2 14 TRBJ2-5 .
CSVDEGVGPDTQYF TGCAGCGTTGACGAGGGAGTGGGGCCAGATACGCAGTATTTT TRBV29-1 . 14 TRBJ2-3 many
CSARIGTEQFF TGCAGTGCTAGAATTGGTACAGAGCAGTTCTTC TRBV20-1 . 11 TRBJ2-1 .
CASSLAGTSHRGGELFF TGCGCCAGCAGCTTGGCCGGGACTTCGCATCGGGGCGGGGAGCTGTTTTTT TRBV5-1 . 17 TRBJ2-2 few
CASSLQAGGPVGEQFF TGTGCCAGCAGCTTACAAGCGGGAGGGCCCGTGGGTGAGCAGTTCTTC TRBV7-7 TRBD2 16 TRBJ2-1 .
CASRTTTGSYEQYF TGTGCCAGCAGAACAACGACAGGGAGCTACGAGCAGTACTTC TRBV2 TRBD1 14 TRBJ2-7 .
CAISVGLAVSEQYF TGTGCCATCAGTGTAGGACTAGCGGTCTCGGAGCAGTACTTC TRBV10-3 TRBD2 14 TRBJ2-7 .
CSAWVGAYEQYF TGCAGTGCTTGGGTCGGGGCCTACGAGCAGTACTTC TRBV20-1 . 12 TRBJ2-7 few
CASSTGTSGQIGYEQYF TGTGCCAGCTCTACCGGGACTAGCGGTCAGATCGGGTACGAGCAGTACTTC TRBV18 TRBD2 17 TRBJ2-7 many
CSAVTGNEQFF TGCAGTGCTGTCACGGGTAATGAGCAGTTCTTC TRBV20-1 . 11 TRBJ2-1 few
CASKGTGGNQPQHF TGTGCCAGCAAAGGAACGGGAGGCAATCAGCCCCAGCATTTT TRBV27 . 14 TRBJ1-5 .
CASSERGSGGYTF TGTGCCAGCAGTGAAAGGGGGTCCGGCGGCTACACCTTC TRBV6-1 . 13 TRBJ1-2 few
CASSWGRPLWTEAFF TGTGCCAGCAGTTGGGGACGGCCCCTATGGACTGAAGCTTTCTTT TRBV6-5 . 15 TRBJ1-1 few
CASSPGTREGYEQYF TGTGCCAGCAGCCCCGGGACTAGGGAGGGGTACGAGCAGTACTTC TRBV6-1 TRBD2 15 TRBJ2-7 few